This T cell receptor beta chain was sequenced for a study of blood T cell repertoires in COVID-19. The authors' processing: Reference gene primer amplification gave estimated nucleated cell counts. The repertoire was sequenced with immunoSEQ multiplex PCR; TCRdb's copy has only in-frame clones and lacks some. D and trimming were read from the DNA, whereas the V and J calls and clone size are those reported in that table. The sample shows 55,000 to 70,000 clones, 90% to 95% of them seen only once. This clone occurred once. V lost 2 bases, J lost 5 bases, and 4 bases stayed unmatched. The CDR3 runs 14 residues. Germline V gives CDR1 LNHDA, CDR2 SQIVND (reference sequence). Enrolment of Seattle patients took place during active infection, and they were followed longitudinally.

The sequencing input was peripheral blood. The sequence was collected from a man aged 35-49 years with COVID-19, enrolled during active disease. This chain joins TRBV19 and TRBJ1-1; TRBD1 matches 8 bases. CDR3 bases: TGTGCCAGTAGTATACAGGGGGCGGAAACTGAAGCTTTCTTT. It specifies CASSIQGAETEAFF.